A single sample is the source of the 21 T cell receptor beta chains below, sequenced in a study of Ad26.COV2.S vaccination and SARS-CoV-2 variants. Sequencing used immunoSEQ multiplex PCR; TCRdb keeps in-frame clones, though not all of them. The sample yields roughly 420,000 clones, about 88% seen once. The sample's treatment: some 20 received Ad26.COV2.S at low or high dose, single or two shots; roughly five received placebo; per-sample allocation not given. Repertoires come from day 63 after the first vaccine or placebo injection. Sequenced here: peripheral blood, sampled in a trial of Ad26.COV2.S vaccine versus placebo. The receptors here all came from a person between 18 and 65 years old who received the Ad26.COV2.S COVID-19 vaccine or a placebo.

This chain connects TRBV6-2 or TRBV6-3 to TRBJ2-5, with D tentatively TRBD2 (5 bases). V gave up 5 bases and J gave up 2 bases, with 6 bases separating them. The CDR3 has 12 residues. The germline V gene has CDR1 MNHEY and CDR2 SVGEGT. The chain's CDR3 is CASSGSQETQYF. The CDR3 DNA sequence: TGTGCCAGCAGTGGGAGTCAAGAGACCCAGTACTTC.

V gene TRBV14 combines with J gene TRBJ2-1, with D tentatively TRBD2 (6 bases). V shed 3 bases and J shed 0 bases, with 9 bases lying between them. Germline CDR1 reads SGHDN; CDR2 reads FVKESK. The CDR3 length is 15 residues. Written as DNA, the CDR3 is TGTGCCAGCAGCCACACGCGGGGCTCCTACAATGAGCAGTTCTTC. Protein sequence: CASSHTRGSYNEQFF.

The chain carries TRBV27 and TRBJ1-5; 8 nucleotides line up with TRBD1. Trimming took 0 bases from V and 5 from J; bases not matched to a gene: 9. CDR1 and CDR2 (germline): MNHEY, SMNVEV (reference sequence). The CDR3 is 17 amino acids. The CDR3 is CASSLSAGAGGDQPQHF. In DNA, the CDR3 is TGTGCCAGCAGTTTATCGGCTGGGGCAGGGGGCGATCAGCCCCAGCATTTT.

The chain employs TRBV12-3 or TRBV12-4 and TRBJ1-3, with D unresolved. Trimming shortened V by 4 bases and J by 4 bases, and 5 bases separated the two germline ends. This CDR3 has 12 amino acids. CDR3 sequence reads: CASSWGGNTIYF. CDR3 in DNA: TGTGCCAGCAGTTGGGGAGGAAACACCATATATTTT.

This clone was seen a single time. The chain is built from TRBV5-1 and TRBJ2-3, with D perhaps matching TRBD1 (5 bases). Trimming removed 7 bases from V and 1 base from J, with 13 bases in between. Per the germline V gene, CDR1 is SGHRS and CDR2 is YFSETQ. The CDR3 is 14 amino acids. This chain's CDR3 is CASRPSQGTDTQYF. CDR3 bases: TGCGCCAGCCGTCCTTCACAGGGCACAGATACGCAGTATTTT.

This chain connects TRBV7-2 to TRBJ1-2, with D tentatively TRBD1 (6 bases). CDR3 size: 17 residues. The V gene lost 2 bases and the J gene lost 6 bases, with 22 bases spanning the gap. Germline lookup yields CDR1 SGHTA and CDR2 FQGNSA. CDR3 bases: TGTGCCAGCAGCTTAAGTTTAAAGGGACACCAACTCCATGGCTACACCTTC. This translates into CASSLSLKGHQLHGYTF.

Concerning this clone: Other DNA sequences of this sample code for an identical CDR3. CDR3 protein: CASSLQGNTEAFF. CDR3 sequence (DNA): TGTGCCAGCTCGCTACAGGGGAACACTGAAGCTTTCTTT. The V gene is TRBV18, the J gene TRBJ1-1; a possible D gene is TRBD1 (6 bases). The CDR3 is 13 amino acids. The germline V gene encodes CDR1 KGHSH and CDR2 LQKENI. Trimming shortened V by 6 bases and J by 1 base, and 9 bases separated the two germline ends.

This chain connects TRBV7-3 to TRBJ2-2; D gene ambiguous. V was trimmed by 1 base and J by 6 bases, leaving 18 bases between them. The CDR3 contains 17 residues. Germline CDR1 SGHTA, CDR2 FQGTGA. The CDR3 spells CASSLNALGPHAGELFF. CDR3 DNA sequence: TGTGCCAGCAGCTTAAACGCCCTAGGTCCCCACGCCGGGGAGCTGTTTTTT. Supplemented by reference TRBV7-3 and TRBJ2-2, the full variable domain reads GAGVSQTPSNKVTEKGKYVELRCDPISGHTALYWYRQSLGQGPEFLIYFQGTGAADDSGLPNDRFFAVRPEGSVSTLKIQRTERGDSAVYLCASSLNALGPHAGELFFGEGSRLTVL.

The rearrangement uses TRBV7-7 and TRBJ2-7; 9 nucleotides align to TRBD1. The CDR3 length is 18 residues. The V gene's germline CDR1 is SSHAT and CDR2 FNYEAQ (reference sequence). In DNA, the CDR3 is TGTGCTAGCTGTACAGGGGGCGGGTACAGTACGACCTACGAGCAACAGTACGTC. Residues: CASCTGGGYSTTYEQQYV.

The chain carries TRBV4-3 and TRBJ2-3; 11 positions match TRBD2. Trimming took 3 bases from V and 2 from J; bases not matched to a gene: 7. This CDR3 has 17 residues. Per germline, CDR1 LGHNA and CDR2 YSLEER. The chain's CDR3 is CASSQQETSGATDTQYF. CDR3 bases: TGCGCCAGCAGCCAGCAAGAGACTAGCGGGGCCACAGATACGCAGTATTTT.

This chain links TRBV11-3 with TRBJ2-3; 7 nucleotides match TRBD2. In germline, CDR1 is SGHNT, CDR2 YENEEA. V was pared by 3 bases and J by 1 base, with 13 bases of the junction left unmatched. The CDR3 length is 18 residues. CDR3 bases: TGTGCCAGCAGCTTTTCCTTCGGGGAGGGAGAGGGCACAGATACGCAGTATTTT. It codes for CASSFSFGEGEGTDTQYF.

The chain carries TRBV28 and TRBJ2-7; 9 positions agree with TRBD1. The germline V gene has CDR1 MDHEN and CDR2 SYDVKM. The CDR3 sequence is 14 residues long. V lost 6 bases and J lost 7; bases outside the gene matches: 10. CDR3 sequence (DNA): TGTGCCAGCAGGGGGACAGGGAGTTTAACGGAGCAGTACTTC. It yields the protein CASRGTGSLTEQYF.

The rearrangement links TRBV6-5 to TRBJ2-5; 10 positions match TRBD1. V lost 5 bases to trimming and J lost 5 bases; unmatched junction nucleotides: 5. Germline-derived CDR1 and CDR2 are MNHEY and SVGAGI. The length of the CDR3 is 14 residues. CDR3 sequence reads: CASSRQGARETQYF. CDR3 nucleotides: TGTGCCAGCAGTAGACAGGGGGCCCGGGAGACCCAGTACTTC.

This chain joins TRBV7-2 and TRBJ1-1, with no clear D. The CDR3 is 14 amino acids. CDR1 is SGHTA and CDR2 is FQGNSA in the germline V gene. Trimming took 0 bases from V and 0 from J, leaving 5 bases between them. DNA for the CDR3: TGTGCCAGCAGCTTAGCCGCTCTGAACACTGAAGCTTTCTTT. It codes for CASSLAALNTEAFF.

The CDR3 DNA reads TGTGCCAGCAGCCCCTCCGGGAGGTATCAGCCCCAGCATTTT. Protein: CASSPSGRYQPQHF. The chain couples TRBV3-1 (or the pseudogene TRBV3-2) to TRBJ1-5, with D hard to call. V was shortened by 4 bases and J by 5 bases, with 12 bases between the two germline ends. This CDR3 has 14 residues. Germline CDR1 is LGHDT and CDR2 is YNNKEL (reference sequence).

This clone showed up just once. The CDR3 DNA sequence: TGTGCCAGCAGCTTAGTAGGGGGCGGCCTAGGGCCCCAGCATTTT. It yields the protein CASSLVGGGLGPQHF. The chain is built from TRBV7-8 and TRBJ1-5; 7 bases line up with TRBD1. Losses at the gene ends were 1 base for V and 9 bases for J; bases not matched to a gene: 9. The CDR3 is 15 residues long. Germline CDR1 SGHVS, CDR2 FQNEAQ.

The V call is TRBV13, the J call TRBJ2-3; D is unclear. V was pared by 5 bases and J by 0 bases, with 9 bases between. Germline loops: CDR1 PRHDT, CDR2 FYEKMQ (reference sequence). This CDR3 comprises 14 residues. The DNA for the CDR3 is TGTGCCAGCAGCGACCCCGCTAGCACAGATACGCAGTATTTT. The encoded protein is CASSDPASTDTQYF. The full variable domain, in which reference TRBV13 and TRBJ2-3 provide the parts outside the CDR3, is AAGVIQSPRHLIKEKRETATLKCYPIPRHDTVYWYQQGPGQDPQFLISFYEKMQSDKGSIPDRFSAQQFSDYHSELNMSSLELGDSALYFCASSDPASTDTQYFGPGTRLTVL.

The chain recombines TRBV24-1 with TRBJ2-7; 10 bases are shared with TRBD1. The junction had 2 bases not matched to a gene; V was cut back by 3 bases and J by 1 base. Looked up from germline, CDR1 is KGHDR and CDR2 is SFDVKD. The CDR3 runs to 15 residues. The CDR3 region is CATSDGDRGSYEQYF. CDR3 bases: TGTGCCACCAGTGATGGGGACAGGGGTTCCTACGAGCAGTACTTC.

V usage is TRBV19 and J usage is TRBJ2-1, with 12 nucleotides matching TRBD2. Germline V lookup: CDR1 LNHDA, CDR2 SQIVND (reference sequence). After removal of 6 bases from V and 0 bases from J, the junction contained 6 bases not matched to a gene. The CDR3 consists of 17 residues. The CDR3 reads CASRGTSGLSSYNEQFF. CDR3 DNA: TGTGCCAGTAGAGGGACTAGCGGGCTGAGCTCCTACAATGAGCAGTTCTTC.

The chain links TRBV5-8 to TRBJ1-6, with unresolved D. The CDR3 is 12 amino acids. Germline lookup yields CDR1 SGHTS and CDR2 YDEGEE. V lost 1 base and J lost 8, with 4 bases in between. CDR3 nucleotide sequence: TGTGCCAGCAGCTTGCATGATTCACCCCTCCACTTT. It yields the protein CASSLHDSPLHF.

The chain has TRBV4-3 and TRBJ2-7; D may be TRBD1 or TRBD2 (5 bases each). Trimming removed 1 base from V and 1 base from J, with 8 bases in between. Germline V lookup: CDR1 LGHNA, CDR2 YSLEER. The CDR3 runs 14 residues. The CDR3, as DNA: TGCGCCAGCAGCCAAGTTGAGGGGTCCTACGAGCAGTACTTC. Protein: CASSQVEGSYEQYF.